The 21 T cell receptor beta chains below come from one sample, sequenced in a study of CD8 T cells in ankylosing spondylitis. MiXCR, run by TCRdb on the 5' RACE reads, gives a single entry per CDR3 protein. The sample holds under 250,000 distinct CDR3 sequences, roughly 8% seen once. Material for sequencing was blood, either unsorted or a sorted T cell fraction (not recorded which). The receptors were gathered from a female donor with ankylosing spondylitis or in good health (not recorded which).

On this clonotype itself: A much more abundant neighbour one base away suggests this may be a read error. The chain links TRBV12-3 or TRBV12-4 to TRBJ2-2; possibly TRBD2 for D (7 bases). Trimming took 10 bases from V and 1 from J, leaving 16 bases between them. The CDR3 is 15 amino acids. The CDR3 protein is CAISPGGWNTGELFF. CDR3 DNA: TGTGCCATCTCCCCGGGGGGCTGGAACACCGGGGAGCTGTTTTTT.

Many counts were recorded for this clonotype. The chain joins TRBV7-2 to TRBJ1-1, with TRBD1 as a possible D gene (5 bases). The CDR3 covers 13 residues. V lost 5 bases to trimming and J lost 5 bases, with 12 bases between them. The germline gives CDR1 SGHTA, CDR2 FQGNSA. The CDR3 DNA follows: TGTGCCAGCAGCCCCGGGGGTAGGACTGAAGCTTTCTTT. It is translated as CASSPGGRTEAFF.

This clonotype was detected ten times or more. This sequence joins TRBV7-2 and TRBJ2-7; 11 positions match TRBD2. After removal of 4 bases from V and 9 bases from J, the junction contained 11 bases not matched to a gene. This CDR3 contains 15 residues. Looked up from germline, CDR1 is SGHTA and CDR2 is FQGNSA. This CDR3 is CASSSQTSGRRRQYF. CDR3 sequence (DNA): TGTGCCAGCAGCTCCCAAACTAGCGGGAGACGCCGGCAGTACTTC.

A few counts support this clonotype. The chain carries TRBV7-2 and TRBJ1-4; 7 bases agree with TRBD1. From germline, CDR1 is SGHTA and CDR2 FQGNSA. The CDR3 is 14 residues long. Losses at the gene ends were 5 bases for V and 5 bases for J; bases not matched to a gene: 5. CDR3: CASSLGQENEKLFF. The CDR3 coding sequence is TGTGCCAGCAGCCTCGGACAGGAGAATGAAAAACTGTTTTTT.

The CDR3 region is CASSPSDRRETQYF. For the CDR3, the DNA is TGTGCCAGCTCACCTTCCGACAGAAGAGAGACCCAGTACTTC. The chain is built from TRBV18 and TRBJ2-5; TRBD1 is a possible D gene (5 bases). Trimming shortened V by 3 bases and J by 4 bases, and 12 bases separated the two germline ends. The CDR3 is made up of 14 amino acids. Germline lookup yields CDR1 KGHSH and CDR2 LQKENI.

This clonotype was seen a handful of times. This may arise from a read error, as a much more abundant clone is one base away. V and J are TRBV6-5 and TRBJ2-7; unclear D gene. Germline V gives CDR1 MNHEY, CDR2 SVGAGI. The CDR3 extends over 13 amino acids. V was shortened by 2 bases and J by 3 bases, with 8 bases between the two germline ends. CDR3 nucleotide sequence: TGTGCCAGCAGTTACAGCACCTACTACGAGCAGTACTTC. As protein: CASSYSTYYEQYF.

This chain links TRBV7-9 with TRBJ2-1; D is tentatively TRBD1 or TRBD2 (5 bases each). V was trimmed by 1 base and J by 2 bases, leaving 9 bases between them. The CDR3 covers 15 residues. CDR1 SEHNR and CDR2 FQNEAQ come from the germline V gene (reference sequence). CDR3 loop: CASSLGGYPYNEQFF. CDR3 in DNA: TGTGCCAGCAGCTTAGGGGGGTATCCCTACAATGAGCAGTTCTTC.

This clonotype was recorded a few times. The CDR3, as DNA: TGTGCCAGCAGTGAAGAAAGGGGGGCAGGGTCTAACTATGGCTACACCTTC. This encodes CASSEERGAGSNYGYTF. The V and J genes are TRBV2 and TRBJ1-2, with D maybe TRBD1 (6 bases). There are 17 residues in the CDR3. Trimming took off 1 base at V and 0 bases at J, with 15 bases between the two ends. Germline V gene lookup returns CDR1 SNHLY and CDR2 FYNNEI.

This clonotype was counted at least ten times. The chain combines TRBV4-3 with TRBJ2-7, with D maybe TRBD2 (5 bases). There are 14 residues in the CDR3. V was clipped by 3 bases and J by 4 bases, with 13 bases between them. Germline V gives CDR1 LGHNA, CDR2 YSLEER. The CDR3 nucleotides read TGCGCCAGCAGCCAGTTACTCGGGAAGTACGAGCAGTACTTC. Translated: CASSQLLGKYEQYF.

This clonotype was counted ten times or more. The rearrangement joins TRBV6-2 or TRBV6-3 to TRBJ1-1, with 8 bases matching TRBD1. Germline CDR1 is MNHEY and CDR2 is SVGEGT. CDR3 length: 14 residues. Trimming took 6 bases from V and 0 from J; bases not matched to a gene: 3. Written as DNA, the CDR3 is TGTGCCAGCAGCGACAGGGGACTGAACACTGAAGCTTTCTTT. This gives the protein CASSDRGLNTEAFF.

This clonotype was detected many times. This chain connects TRBV20-1 to TRBJ1-1; D is unresolved. There are 14 residues in the CDR3. Trimming stripped 5 bases from V and 1 base from J, with 14 bases between. Germline V gives CDR1 DFQATT, CDR2 SNEGSKA (reference sequence). CDR3 DNA: TGCAGTGCTCGCCTCACAGAGGGGAACACTGAAGCTTTCTTT. Its protein is CSARLTEGNTEAFF.

The chain is built from TRBV15 and TRBJ2-5, with 15 bases identical to TRBD2. The J segment lost 4 bases and the V segment lost 3 bases, leaving 3 bases of the junction unmatched. The CDR3 runs 16 residues. Germline-derived CDR1 and CDR2 are LNHNV and YYDKDF (reference sequence). The CDR3 sequence: CATSSGLAGGRETQYF. The DNA of the CDR3 is TGTGCCACCAGCAGCGGACTAGCGGGAGGGCGAGAGACCCAGTACTTC. Supplemented by reference TRBV15 and TRBJ2-5, the full variable domain reads DAMVIQNPRYQVTQFGKPVTLSCSQTLNHNVMYWYQQKSSQAPKLLFHYYDKDFNNEADTPDNFQSRRPNTSFCFLDIRSPGLGDTAMYLCATSSGLAGGRETQYFGPGTRLLVL.

This clonotype was observed many times. The chain carries TRBV4-3 and TRBJ1-4; a possible D gene is TRBD1 (6 bases). Germline values: CDR1 LGHNA, CDR2 YSLEER. Trimming removed 0 bases from V and 8 bases from J, with 19 bases in between. The CDR3 length is 17 residues. CDR3 in amino acids: CASSQDPRDTRWEKLFF. Here the CDR3 DNA reads TGCGCCAGCAGCCAAGATCCCCGGGACACAAGGTGGGAAAAACTGTTTTTT.

This clonotype was detected only a few times. V usage is TRBV7-9 and J usage is TRBJ1-4; tentatively, D is TRBD1 (5 bases). Germline V gene lookup returns CDR1 SEHNR and CDR2 FQNEAQ (reference sequence). CDR3 size: 15 residues. V was pared by 4 bases and J by 4 bases, with 13 bases between. CDR3 residues: CASSSRQSFNEKLFF. The CDR3 DNA sequence: TGTGCCAGCAGCTCAAGACAGTCCTTTAATGAAAAACTGTTTTTT.

This clonotype was recorded at least ten times. DNA of the CDR3: TGTGCCAGCAGCCTACCGGGACAGGGCTATGGCTACACCTTC. It codes for CASSLPGQGYGYTF. This chain uses TRBV6-2 or TRBV6-3 with TRBJ1-2, with TRBD1 matching 9 bases. This CDR3 has 14 residues. In germline, CDR1 is MNHEY, CDR2 SVGEGT. The J segment lost 4 bases and the V segment lost 6 bases, leaving 6 bases of the junction unmatched.

The rearrangement uses TRBV7-2 and TRBJ2-4; no clear D. The CDR3 totals 11 residues. Germline CDR1 is SGHTA and CDR2 is FQGNSA. Trimming took 4 bases from V and 9 from J, leaving 7 bases between them. The CDR3 nucleotides read TGTGCCAGCAGCTCAGGACGCATTCAGTACTTC. As protein: CASSSGRIQYF. The full variable domain, with the rest looked up from reference TRBV7-2 and TRBJ2-4, is GAGVSQSPSNKVTEKGKDVELRCDPISGHTALYWYRQSLGQGLEFLIYFQGNSAPDKSGLPSDRFSAERTGGSVSTLTIQRTQQEDSAVYLCASSSGRIQYFGAGTRLSVL.

This clonotype came up many times. The chain recombines TRBV10-3 with TRBJ2-7; the D is unclear. Looked up from germline, CDR1 is ENHRY and CDR2 is SYGVKD. V was shortened by 3 bases and J by 0 bases, with 3 bases between the two germline ends. The CDR3 contains 12 residues. In DNA, the CDR3 is TGTGCCATCAGTGAACGCTCCTACGAGCAGTACTTC. It encodes CAISERSYEQYF.

This clonotype was counted many times. The gene calls are TRBV6-1 and TRBJ1-1, with no clear D. The CDR3 is 13 amino acids. V was trimmed by 6 bases and J by 0 bases, leaving 8 bases between them. Looked up from germline, CDR1 is MNHNS and CDR2 is SASEGT. Here the CDR3 reads CASRDFLNTEAFF. As DNA, the CDR3 is TGTGCCAGCAGAGACTTCCTGAACACTGAAGCTTTCTTT.

The genes are TRBV11-3 and TRBJ2-1; 7 nucleotides agree with TRBD2. V lost 0 bases, J lost 8 bases, and 7 bases stayed unmatched. CDR3 length equals 15 residues. CDR1 and CDR2 (germline): SGHNT, YENEEA. The CDR3 nucleotides read TGTGCCAGCAGCTTAGAAGGACTAGAAACGGATGAGCAGTTCTTC. It encodes CASSLEGLETDEQFF.

Details on this clonotype: A much larger clone sits a single nucleotide away, making a read error possible. This rearrangement joins TRBV3-1 to TRBJ2-1; no definite D call. Germline CDR1 is LGHDT and CDR2 is YNNKEL (reference sequence). This CDR3 spans 15 amino acids. Here the CDR3 reads CTSSQPANSYNEQFF. DNA of the CDR3: TGTACCAGCAGCCAACCGGCTAACTCCTACAATGAGCAGTTCTTC.

This clonotype was counted at least ten times. The chain combines TRBV5-1 with TRBJ2-3, with D perhaps matching TRBD1 (6 bases). The CDR3 runs 14 residues. CDR1 and CDR2 (germline): SGHRS, YFSETQ. The V end was cut by 3 bases, the J end by 4 bases, with 12 bases between. CDR3 protein: CASSYLTGSDTQYF. The CDR3 region has the DNA TGCGCCAGCAGCTACCTAACAGGGTCAGATACGCAGTATTTT.